Listed here is a single TCR beta chain. Compared with germline, one end of the junction differs, possibly owing to a read error. The investigators made TCR beta cDNA from about 500 ng total RNA, using a constant-region primer. Each TCR beta library was derived from three nested multiplex PCR rounds that employed slightly modified ARM-PCR. TCRdb passed the multiplex PCR reads through MiXCR, listing each CDR3 protein once. The top ten hold approximately 27% of the sample, which has roughly 80,000 distinct CDR3 sequences, roughly two thirds seen once. This sample is drawn from a study of tumor-infiltrating lymphocytes in primary liver carcinoma. Across the study: Staging of the tumors gave T1-T3 N0M0, with widths of roughly 4 to 10 cm.

Scientists recovered RNA and DNA together from roughly 20-30 mg of unsorted bulk tissue. This receptor was identified in a man aged 35-49 years with primary liver carcinoma and hepatitis B virus infection. Specimen: tumor-adjacent normal liver tissue.

CDR3: CGVEIGAGEQYF. In nucleotides, the CDR3 is TGCGGCGTTGAGATTGGGGCGGGCGAGCAATACTTC. The rearrangement joins TRBV29-1 to TRBJ2-7; tentatively, D is TRBD1 or TRBD2 (5 bases each). The CDR3 loop spans 12 amino acids. CDR1 SQVTM and CDR2 ANQGSEA come from the germline V gene.